The sequence of this T cell receptor beta chain was determined in a study of cytomegalovirus exposure and HLA in healthy donors. On this clone: Antigen unknown.

Researchers ran the PCR with 60 Vbeta and 13 Jbeta primers. Sequenced by immunoSEQ multiplex PCR; TCRdb stores in-frame clones only, minus some. The sample contains about 160,000 clones, less than 85% of which appear only once. This CDR3 comprises 11 residues. The V segment lost 3 bases and the J segment 11 bases; nucleotides outside the gene matches: 3. Germline V gives CDR1 MGHRA, CDR2 YSYEKL. Findings of the study overall: More clonal expansion characterized HLA-associated TCR beta chains than equally common others in a later analysis. Reportedly, diagnosis of cytomegalovirus status by the classifier showed high specificity and sensitivity.

The chain employs TRBV4-1 and TRBJ2-5, with 7 bases identical to TRBD2. What was sequenced was PBMCs. The receptor was derived from a man in his fifties or sixties in good health and CMV-seronegative. The CDR3 is CASSHGGEQYF. CDR3 DNA sequence: TGCGCCAGCAGCCATGGGGGGGAGCAGTACTTC.